This T cell receptor (beta chain) was sequenced in a study of blood T cell repertoires in COVID-19. Germline lookup yields CDR1 SNHLY and CDR2 FYNNEI. V dropped 8 bases and J dropped 8; count of bases not matched to a gene: 6. The CDR3 is 13 residues long. Authors' processing steps: Reference gene primer amplification gave nucleated cell count estimates. Clones were sequenced by immunoSEQ multiplex PCR, and TCRdb holds only the in-frame ones, with some missing. V, J and clone size were drawn from that table, and D and trimming were deduced from the DNA. This table holds over 200,000 clones, approximately 86% found once. Recruits, aged roughly 18 to 100 years, lived in 25 or so US areas. Clinical history as reported by participants underpinned cohort assignment.

Sequencing input: PBMCs or T cells enriched from blood (not recorded which). The chain has TRBV2 and TRBJ1-6, with 7 bases aligning to TRBD1. The origin of this receptor is a young woman who had been exposed to COVID-19. CDR3 bases: TGTGCCAGCGGAGCAGGGGGTTATTCACCCCTCCACTTT. Its protein is CASGAGGYSPLHF.